This T cell receptor beta chain is drawn from a study of CD4 T cells in relation to SARS-CoV-2 and coronaviruses. Study background: The restricting HLA molecule for shared crossreactive spike epitopes was mapped.

Before the COVID-19 pandemic, during about 2011-2019, CD4+ T cells were taken from unexposed donors. Isolation of CD4+ T cells took place after approximately 10 days in culture. Testing used SARS-CoV-2 S/N and four cold-coronavirus spikes on unexposed-donor CD4+ T cells, cells permitting. This CDR3 is built from 15 residues. CDR1 and CDR2 (germline): MGHRA, YSYEKL. V was clipped by 5 bases and J by 8 bases, with 21 bases between them. Generated by immunoSEQ multiplex PCR, the TCRdb table keeps only in-frame clones and is missing some. The sample contains 21,000 or so clones, approximately 82% of which appear only once. Regarding the study as a whole: In roughly 65% of donors, memory CD4+ clonotypes crossrecognized SARS-CoV-2 and at least one common cold coronavirus spike.

This clone came up a few times. Its antigen remains unidentified. The chain couples TRBV4-1 to TRBJ1-2; D possibly corresponds to TRBD1 (5 bases). Sequences were obtained from CD4+ T cells from PBMCs, cultured in vitro. The TCR was taken from a human donor in good health. The CDR3 DNA reads TGCGCCAGCAGCTATAACAGGAACCCAAAGGAAGGCTACACCTTC. It is translated as CASSYNRNPKEGYTF.